The 30 T cell receptor beta chains in this list originate from one sample, sequenced in a study of cytomegalovirus exposure and HLA in healthy donors (dated by TCRdb to about 2017). The library was produced with the immunoSEQ multiplex PCR assay. For the multiplex PCR, a mixture combining 60 forward primers for TCR Vbeta segments and 13 reverse primers for TCR Jbeta segments was used. TCRdb re-hosts the immuneACCESS table, in-frame sequences only. Its copies lack some clones; in the studies checked, an unresolved V gene accounts for under half of them, and the cause for the rest is not known. The sample table gives approximately 210,000 clones. The ten largest clones capture more than 0.75% of the sample. Sequenced material: PBMCs. These receptors were collected from a woman aged 25-40 years in good health and CMV-seropositive.

The chain uses TRBV19 and TRBJ2-6, with 7 bases matching TRBD1. The CDR3 spans 16 residues. The germline CDR1 and CDR2 sequences are LNHDA and SQIVND (reference sequence). With 9 bases clipped from V and 1 base from J, the junction kept 9 bases outside the gene matches. The CDR3, as DNA: TGTGCCAGCGATACAGGGGATCGGTCTGGGGCCAACGTCCTGACTTTC. It codes for CASDTGDRSGANVLTF.

The rearrangement links TRBV5-5 to TRBJ2-5; no clear D. Germline assignment: CDR1 SGHKS and CDR2 YYEKEE (reference sequence). The CDR3 sequence is 14 residues long. V lost 2 bases and J 5 bases, leaving 13 bases between the germline ends. This CDR3 reads CASSLVPIAETQYF. CDR3 bases: TGTGCCAGCAGCTTAGTCCCTATCGCTGAGACCCAGTACTTC.

For this clone: Germline is not matched at one junction end, which may reflect a read error. This chain connects TRBV6-5 to TRBJ2-1; tentatively, D is TRBD1 (6 bases). Germline V CDR1 and CDR2: MNHEY, SVGAGI. The CDR3 is made up of 14 amino acids. The CDR3 DNA follows: TGTACCAGCAGTTACGGGGACAAATACAATGAGCAGTTCTTC. Translating gives CTSSYGDKYNEQFF.

J is TRBJ2-1 and V is TRBV28, with 7 bases identical to TRBD2. The CDR3 extends over 13 amino acids. Trimming cost V 4 bases and J 5 bases; bases outside gene matches: 2. CDR1 and CDR2 from the germline V gene are MDHEN and SYDVKM. The CDR3, as DNA: TGTGCCAGCAGTTCCGGGACTAACAATGAGCAGTTCTTC. Protein: CASSSGTNNEQFF.

The CDR3 reads CASSIELTVYGYTF. As DNA, the CDR3 is TGTGCCAGTAGTATAGAACTGACTGTCTATGGCTACACCTTC. V usage is TRBV19 and J usage is TRBJ1-2; no firm D call. CDR3 size: 14 residues. With 0 bases removed from V and 4 bases from J, the gap between germline ends came to 9 bases. CDR1 and CDR2 from the germline V gene are LNHDA and SQIVND (reference sequence).

The V call is TRBV7-9, the J call TRBJ2-7; 7 bases are a match to TRBD1. Germline V gene lookup returns CDR1 SEHNR and CDR2 FQNEAQ (reference sequence). V shed 5 bases, J shed 3 bases, and the junction held 10 bases outside the gene matches. The CDR3 runs to 15 residues. The chain's CDR3 is CASSPTGSEVYEQYF. The CDR3 DNA is TGTGCCAGCAGCCCGACAGGGTCCGAAGTCTACGAGCAGTACTTC. Full variable domain (missing parts from reference TRBV7-9 and TRBJ2-7): DTGVSQNPRHKITKRGQNVTFRCDPISEHNRLYWYRQTLGQGPEFLTYFQNEAQLEKSRLLSDRFSAERPKGSFSTLEIQRTEQGDSAMYLCASSPTGSEVYEQYFGPGTRLTVT.

The rearrangement links TRBV28 to TRBJ2-1; TRBD1 aligns across 7 bases. J was trimmed by 15 bases and V by 5 bases; bases with no gene match: 19. From germline, CDR1 is MDHEN and CDR2 SYDVKM. The CDR3 is made up of 15 amino acids. The DNA of the CDR3 is TGTGCCAGCAGTCCCGCGGACAAAAGGTTAGGGGGCCGGTTCTTC. Its translation is CASSPADKRLGGRFF.

The chain employs TRBV10-1 and TRBJ2-5, with D possibly TRBD2 on 6 matching bases. This CDR3 is 14 amino acids long. Trimming pared 5 bases from V and 10 bases from J, leaving 20 bases between. Per germline, CDR1 WNHNN and CDR2 SYGVQD (reference sequence). The CDR3 reads CASSSGSRLGGQYF. The CDR3 nucleotides read TGCGCCAGCAGTAGCGGGTCAAGGCTGGGTGGCCAGTACTTC.

The chain has TRBV28 and TRBJ2-7, with 10 bases lining up with TRBD1. This CDR3 spans 15 amino acids. The V and J ends lost 5 bases and 5 bases, in that order; junction bases with no gene match: 9. Germline CDR1 MDHEN, CDR2 SYDVKM. The CDR3 loop is CASSLGGQGSHEQYF. Written as DNA, the CDR3 is TGTGCCAGCAGTCTAGGGGGACAGGGGAGCCACGAGCAGTACTTC. The full variable domain, with the rest looked up from reference TRBV28 and TRBJ2-7, is DVKVTQSSRYLVKRTGEKVFLECVQDMDHENMFWYRQDPGLGLRLIYFSYDVKMKEKGDIPEGYSVSREKKERFSLILESASTNQTSMYLCASSLGGQGSHEQYFGPGTRLTVT.

The chain links TRBV11-2 to TRBJ1-1; D not resolved. Germline assignment: CDR1 SGHAT and CDR2 FQNNGV. The CDR3 sequence is 16 residues long. Between the trimmed V and J ends, which lost 0 bases and 1 base, there was a span of 12 bases. CDR3 loop: CASSLDPSGGNTEAFF. The CDR3 DNA sequence: TGTGCCAGCAGCTTAGATCCCTCAGGAGGGAACACTGAAGCTTTCTTT.

V and J are TRBV29-1 and TRBJ1-1; TRBD1 matches 12 bases. After removal of 4 bases from V and 7 bases from J, the junction contained 10 bases not matched to a gene. CDR3 length equals 15 residues. The germline gives CDR1 SQVTM, CDR2 ANQGSEA. The CDR3 bases are TGCAGCGTTGGGGACAGGGGGCTACGTTTAGGTGAAGCTTTCTTT. Translating gives CSVGDRGLRLGEAFF.

Here the CDR3 reads CASSEAPRQTYGYTF. The CDR3, as DNA: TGTGCCAGCAGTGAAGCTCCGCGACAGACCTATGGCTACACCTTC. J is TRBJ1-2 and V is TRBV6-1, with D perhaps TRBD1 (5 bases). Germline CDR1 reads MNHNS; CDR2 reads SASEGT. Trimming shortened V by 0 bases and J by 4 bases, and 12 bases separated the two germline ends. This CDR3 is built from 15 residues.

The chain employs TRBV30 and TRBJ2-2; D gene uncertain. Between the trimmed V and J ends, which lost 1 base and 2 bases, there was a span of 11 bases. The V gene's germline CDR1 is GTSNPN and CDR2 SVGIG (reference sequence). This CDR3 region has 15 residues. CDR3 protein: CAWSESSYNTGELFF. The CDR3, as DNA: TGTGCCTGGAGTGAAAGTAGCTATAACACCGGGGAGCTGTTTTTT.

The V gene is TRBV10-3, the J gene TRBJ2-7; the D gene is possibly TRBD1 (6 bases). The CDR3 is 12 residues long. V was shortened by 4 bases and J by 3 bases, with 7 bases between the two germline ends. Germline V gene data show CDR1 as ENHRY and CDR2 as SYGVKD. CDR3 DNA sequence: TGTGCCATCAGTGGGACAGTCTACGAGCAGTACTTC. It codes for CAISGTVYEQYF.

The chain couples TRBV5-1 to TRBJ1-3; D call uncertain. V shed 4 bases and J shed 3 bases, with 17 bases lying between them. Per germline, CDR1 SGHRS and CDR2 YFSETQ. The CDR3 totals 16 residues. The CDR3 here is CASSDGLPWDGNTIYF. The CDR3 DNA reads TGCGCCAGCAGCGACGGACTCCCGTGGGATGGAAACACCATATATTTT.

The chain links TRBV25-1 to TRBJ2-7; D uncertain. Trimming took 2 bases from V and 10 from J, leaving 15 bases between them. The length of the CDR3 is 13 residues. Germline lookup yields CDR1 MGHDK and CDR2 SYGVNS. This chain's CDR3 is CASSERSVYAQYF. The CDR3 bases are TGTGCCAGCAGTGAACGGTCTGTCTACGCTCAGTACTTC.

The J gene is TRBJ1-4, the V gene TRBV4-3; 9 bases align to TRBD1. The trim removed 4 bases at V and 7 bases at J, leaving 7 bases unmatched. Germline CDR1 is LGHNA and CDR2 is YSLEER. The CDR3 covers 15 residues. In nucleotides, the CDR3 is TGCGCCAGCAGCCCTAGACAGGGGGTTAGTGAAAAACTGTTTTTT. Its translation is CASSPRQGVSEKLFF.

The chain uses TRBV28 and TRBJ2-1; TRBD2 might be the D (7 bases). In germline, CDR1 is MDHEN, CDR2 SYDVKM. Trimming shortened V by 8 bases and J by 5 bases, and 13 bases separated the two germline ends. The CDR3 totals 13 residues. The CDR3 bases are TGTGCCAGCGGGGGAGGGGGGGACAATGAGCAGTTCTTC. It yields the protein CASGGGGDNEQFF. The complete variable domain, with remaining parts taken from reference TRBV28 and TRBJ2-1, reads DVKVTQSSRYLVKRTGEKVFLECVQDMDHENMFWYRQDPGLGLRLIYFSYDVKMKEKGDIPEGYSVSREKKERFSLILESASTNQTSMYLCASGGGGDNEQFFGPGTRLTVL.

The V call is TRBV15, the J call TRBJ1-5, with TRBD1 as a possible D gene (5 bases). V lost 0 bases and J lost 7, with 13 bases in between. In germline, CDR1 is LNHNV, CDR2 YYDKDF (reference sequence). CDR3 size: 15 residues. The CDR3 DNA follows: TGTGCCACCAGCAGAGATAACGGGGGTTGGCAGCCCCAGCATTTT. Its protein is CATSRDNGGWQPQHF.

The chain employs TRBV11-3 and TRBJ2-2; D not resolved. CDR1 is SGHNT and CDR2 is YENEEA in the germline V gene. Trimming removed 2 bases from V and 6 bases from J, with 4 bases in between. The CDR3 covers 12 residues. In DNA, the CDR3 is TGTGCCAGCAGCTTACTATCCGGGGAGCTGTTTTTT. This translates into CASSLLSGELFF.

The rearrangement uses TRBV10-1 and TRBJ2-1; 8 bases are a match to TRBD2. CDR1 is WNHNN, CDR2 SYGVQD, per germline (reference sequence). The CDR3 length is 15 residues. The V segment lost 4 bases and the J segment 4 bases; nucleotides outside the gene matches: 6. This CDR3 reads CASSGSGGQYNEQFF. The CDR3 DNA follows: TGCGCCAGCAGTGGGTCGGGGGGGCAGTACAATGAGCAGTTCTTC.

This chain joins TRBV2 and TRBJ1-1; 8 bases map to TRBD1. This CDR3 region has 15 residues. Germline V gene data show CDR1 as SNHLY and CDR2 as FYNNEI. V lost 3 bases to trimming and J lost 5 bases; unmatched junction nucleotides: 8. The CDR3 spells CASSDAVQGATEAFF. The CDR3 coding sequence is TGTGCCAGCAGTGACGCTGTGCAGGGGGCAACTGAAGCTTTCTTT.

The V call is TRBV19, the J call TRBJ1-5; TRBD1 matches 10 bases. The CDR3 covers 15 residues. Germline CDR1 and CDR2: LNHDA and SQIVND (reference sequence). V shed 6 bases and J 4 bases; nucleotides not matched to a gene: 6. This chain's CDR3 is CASSTWTGGNQPQHF. CDR3 DNA sequence: TGTGCCAGTAGCACCTGGACAGGGGGGAATCAGCCCCAGCATTTT.

CDR3 region: CASSQVAGYPEAFF. The CDR3 nucleotides read TGCGCCAGCAGCCAAGTCGCGGGGTACCCTGAAGCTTTCTTT. V gene TRBV4-1 combines with J gene TRBJ1-1, with D unclear. Germline assignment: CDR1 MGHRA and CDR2 YSYEKL. The ends were cut back, 1 base at V and 6 bases at J, with 12 bases in the middle. The CDR3 has 14 amino acids.

This chain connects TRBV7-6 to TRBJ2-2; 8 bases match TRBD1. The CDR3 totals 16 residues. The germline CDR1 and CDR2 sequences are SGHVS and FNYEAQ. J gave up 2 bases and V 1 base, and 3 bases lay outside the gene matches. CDR3 coding DNA: TGTGCCAGCAGCTTAGAACAGGGGGGCAACACCGGGGAGCTGTTTTTT. Its protein product is CASSLEQGGNTGELFF.

The chain uses TRBV2 and TRBJ2-7, with D uncertain. CDR3 length: 14 amino acids. Germline CDR1 is SNHLY and CDR2 is FYNNEI. The germline V and J ends were trimmed by 1 base and 0 bases, with 7 bases remaining between them. The CDR3 loop is CASSEGLPSYEQYF. CDR3 nucleotides: TGTGCCAGCAGTGAAGGGCTGCCCTCCTACGAGCAGTACTTC.

The V and J genes are TRBV28 and TRBJ2-7; D may be TRBD1 (5 bases). The CDR3 is made up of 15 amino acids. The V end was cut by 2 bases, the J end by 0 bases, with 11 bases between. Germline V gene data show CDR1 as MDHEN and CDR2 as SYDVKM. Here the CDR3 DNA reads TGTGCCAGCAGTTTAGGGGCCTCCAGCTCCTACGAGCAGTACTTC. The encoded protein is CASSLGASSSYEQYF. The full variable domain, completed using reference TRBV28 and TRBJ2-7, is DVKVTQSSRYLVKRTGEKVFLECVQDMDHENMFWYRQDPGLGLRLIYFSYDVKMKEKGDIPEGYSVSREKKERFSLILESASTNQTSMYLCASSLGASSSYEQYFGPGTRLTVT.

This rearrangement joins TRBV5-1 to TRBJ2-7; 7 nucleotides align to TRBD1. V was pared by 2 bases and J by 0 bases, with 2 bases of the junction left unmatched. The CDR3 sequence is 14 residues long. Germline lookup yields CDR1 SGHRS and CDR2 YFSETQ. CDR3 nucleotides: TGCGCCAGCAGCTTTTGGGACAGCTCCTACGAGCAGTACTTC. Encoded protein: CASSFWDSSYEQYF.

V gene TRBV5-1 combines with J gene TRBJ2-3; the D is unclear. Germline V gene lookup returns CDR1 SGHRS and CDR2 YFSETQ. The CDR3 contains 14 residues. V lost 7 bases and J 1 base, leaving 13 bases between the germline ends. The CDR3 protein is CASSVRYGTDTQYF. The CDR3 DNA is TGCGCCAGCTCTGTGAGGTATGGCACAGATACGCAGTATTTT. The full variable domain, its missing parts supplied by reference TRBV5-1 and TRBJ2-3, is KAGVTQTPRYLIKTRGQQVTLSCSPISGHRSVSWYQQTPGQGLQFLFEYFSETQRNKGNFPGRFSGRQFSNSRSEMNVSTLELGDSALYLCASSVRYGTDTQYFGPGTRLTVL.

This chain joins TRBV15 and TRBJ2-5; D is undetermined. V lost 9 bases and J 6 bases, leaving 14 bases between the germline ends. Germline assignment: CDR1 LNHNV and CDR2 YYDKDF (reference sequence). The CDR3 totals 12 residues. CDR3: CATSPGIKTQYF. The DNA of the CDR3 is TGTGCCACTTCGCCAGGAATAAAGACCCAGTACTTC.